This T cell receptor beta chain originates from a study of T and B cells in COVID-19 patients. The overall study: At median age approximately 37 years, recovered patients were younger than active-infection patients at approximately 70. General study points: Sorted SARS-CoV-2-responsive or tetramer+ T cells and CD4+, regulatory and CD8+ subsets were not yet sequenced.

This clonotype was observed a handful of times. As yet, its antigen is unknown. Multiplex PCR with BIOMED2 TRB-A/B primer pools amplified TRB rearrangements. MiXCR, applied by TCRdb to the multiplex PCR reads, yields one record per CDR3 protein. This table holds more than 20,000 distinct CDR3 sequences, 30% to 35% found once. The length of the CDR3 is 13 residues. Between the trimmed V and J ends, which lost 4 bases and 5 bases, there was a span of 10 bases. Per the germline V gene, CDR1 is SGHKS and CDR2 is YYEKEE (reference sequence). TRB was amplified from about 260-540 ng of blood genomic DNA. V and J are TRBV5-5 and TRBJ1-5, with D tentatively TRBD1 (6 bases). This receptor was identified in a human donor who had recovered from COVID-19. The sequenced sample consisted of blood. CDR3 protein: CASSPSGDQPQHF. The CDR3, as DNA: TGTGCCAGCAGCCCCTCAGGGGATCAGCCCCAGCATTTT.